The present T cell receptor beta chain was sequenced within a study of blood T cells in healthy people across ages. The study, taken as a whole, reports: Comparison with aged donors showed that long-lived donors had more naive CD4+ cells and higher diversity.

Healthy Caucasian individuals from Russia aged about 6 to 90 served as donors. For the second PCR, which ran for roughly 7 to 11 cycles, a sample-barcoded 5' primer and a J-beta primer mix were used. TCRdb reprocessed the 5' RACE reads via MiXCR and lists one record per CDR3 protein. The sample includes 1.6 million or so distinct CDR3 sequences, around 36% of them seen just once. This CDR3 is built from 12 residues. Germline CDR1 and CDR2: ENHRY and SYGVKD. Trimming left V 4 bases short and J 1 base short, with 4 bases between. Comment on this clonotype: Antigen unknown.

J is TRBJ1-1 and V is TRBV10-3; no clear D. Sequenced material: blood. The TCR originated in a woman aged 25 to 45 in good health. In DNA, the CDR3 is TGTGCCATCAGTGGACGGAACACTGAAGCTTTCTTT. Translated, it gives CAISGRNTEAFF.